What follows describes a single T cell receptor beta chain. There is no known antigen for this receptor. Base qualities are missing; no much larger clone stands one base away. The trial excluded patients who had a history of autoimmune disease or were on systemic immunosuppression. In every dose cohort, peripheral blood was drawn for TCR sequencing at baseline, cycle 4 day 1, and cycle 7 day 1. The samples were drawn from a first-in-human, open-label, multicenter phase I dose-escalation trial of ivuxolimab. Adults with locally advanced or metastatic melanoma, renal cell, hepatocellular, or head and neck squamous cell carcinoma were enrolled in the trial. Before TCR sequencing, CD4+ and CD8+ T cells were separately sorted from peripheral blood. To sequence the TCRbeta CDR3 region, genomic DNA was isolated from the sorted cells. The immunoSEQ Assay was used for sequencing of TCRbeta CDR3 regions. Drawn from immuneACCESS, this table holds only the in-frame rearrangements with V and J called that TCRdb kept. Clones are partly lost; checked studies trace under half to an unresolved V gene and leave the rest unexplained. Within this sample are over 55,000 clones, with approximately 80% of them counted one time only. About 8.2% of the sample lies in the top ten.

This record belongs to a study of OX40 agonist ivuxolimab in advanced cancers. Regarding the complete study: Ivuxolimab, which targeted the costimulatory receptor OX40 (CD134), was an agonistic, fully human IgG2 monoclonal antibody. Intravenous ivuxolimab was administered to patients every 2 weeks at six dose levels: 0.01, 0.1, 0.3, 1.5, 3 and 10 mg/kg. Of the 50 to 55 dose-escalation patients, hepatocellular carcinoma was present in around 20, melanoma in approximately 15, renal cell carcinoma in 9 and head and neck cancer in 9. A male proportion of roughly 85% and a mean age of 60 years, ranging from 23 to 79, were recorded for the dose-escalation cohort. Patients were allowed to have had prior anti-PD-1, anti-PD-L1 or anti-CTLA-4 therapy, and approximately 40% of the dose-escalation patients had been treated with checkpoint inhibitors. Three dose-escalation patients achieved partial responses, one with hepatocellular carcinoma and two with cutaneous melanoma. Peripheral TCRbeta sequencing aimed to test whether ivuxolimab altered TCR sequence diversity and caused clonal T-cell expansion. The paper covers the monotherapy dose-escalation part of the phase I ivuxolimab trial, which included N ≈ 57 patients.

V and J lose 0 bases and 8 bases, and a span of 9 bases separates them. In the germline V gene (reference sequence), CDR1 corresponds to MNHEY and CDR2 to SMNVEV. The CDR3 contains 13 residues, cysteine and phenylalanine counted. This entry keeps only the CDR3 DNA: 39 bases, framed from base 1. Overall study outcomes, separate from this receptor: In the 0.1-3.0 mg/kg groups, partial responders were among the patients with the lowest normalized peripheral clonal expansion, particularly in CD8+ T cells. Low levels of normalized T-cell clonal expansion were also seen in some patients who did not respond. After ivuxolimab, CD8+ T cells had more expanded clones than CD4+ T cells on average. The antigen specificity of the peripheral T cells that underwent clonal expansion was not determined. Clonal expansion of both CD4+ and CD8+ blood T cells was observed from baseline to week 6 at doses 0.1 to 3.0 mg/kg.

The clonotype originates from an adult with an advanced solid tumor such as melanoma, head and neck, liver or kidney cancer. Recombination linked TRBV27 to TRBJ2-3; confidence is insufficient to name the D gene. Sequenced material: CD4+ or CD8+ T cells sorted from blood, taken in a trial of the OX40 agonist ivuxolimab. The DNA reads as follows: TGTGCCAGCAGTTTATCGGGGATGGGTACGCAGTATTTT. Translated, this is CASSLSGMGTQYF.